Below are 19 T cell receptor beta chains sequenced from a single sample in a study of blood T cell repertoires in COVID-19. TCRdb's table, derived via immunoSEQ multiplex PCR, lists solely in-frame clones and lacks some. The sample contains about 160,000 clones, around 87% of which appear only once. Sequencing input: peripheral blood. These receptors were taken from a man aged 55 to 70 with COVID-19, enrolled during active disease.

The chain employs TRBV4-3 and TRBJ2-7; 7 bases agree with TRBD2. The CDR3 consists of 17 residues. J was trimmed by 5 bases and V by 0 bases; bases with no gene match: 13. The V gene's germline CDR1 is LGHNA and CDR2 YSLEER. This chain's CDR3 is CASSQDPSGGEGNEQYF. CDR3 DNA sequence: TGCGCCAGCAGCCAAGATCCTTCGGGGGGAGAGGGGAACGAGCAGTACTTC.

The chain has TRBV9 and TRBJ1-1, with unresolved D. CDR1 and CDR2 from the germline V gene are SGDLS and YYNGEE. Trimming took 4 bases from V and 5 from J, leaving 18 bases between them. The CDR3 is 15 residues long. The CDR3 DNA is TGTGCCAGCAGCACCTCATTTGTGGGAGGGACTGAAGCTTTCTTT. It specifies CASSTSFVGGTEAFF.

This chain connects TRBV7-6 to TRBJ2-2; TRBD2 might be the D (5 bases). The CDR3 contains 15 residues. The V and J ends lost 4 bases and 7 bases respectively, with 16 bases between them. Germline CDR1 is SGHVS and CDR2 is FNYEAQ. The CDR3 loop reads CASSSDRNSGGELFF. CDR3 DNA sequence: TGTGCCAGCAGCTCCGACCGAAACAGCGGCGGGGAGCTGTTTTTT.

The V call is TRBV28, the J call TRBJ2-7; 8 bases line up with TRBD1. This CDR3 spans 17 amino acids. The trim removed 2 bases at V and 1 base at J, leaving 10 bases unmatched. Germline V gives CDR1 MDHEN, CDR2 SYDVKM. The CDR3 sequence: CASSLPVGGQESYEQYF. The CDR3 nucleotides read TGTGCCAGCAGTTTACCCGTGGGGGGACAGGAATCCTACGAGCAGTACTTC.

This chain uses TRBV7-3 with TRBJ2-3, with 12 bases fitting TRBD2. The CDR3 is 16 amino acids. Germline V CDR1 and CDR2: SGHTA, FQGTGA. J lost 3 bases, V lost 0 bases, and 1 base had no gene match. CDR3 nucleotide sequence: TGTGCCAGCAGCTTAACCGGGACTAGCGGGACAGATACGCAGTATTTT. This translates into CASSLTGTSGTDTQYF. The full variable domain, completed using reference TRBV7-3 and TRBJ2-3, is GAGVSQTPSNKVTEKGKYVELRCDPISGHTALYWYRQSLGQGPEFLIYFQGTGAADDSGLPNDRFFAVRPEGSVSTLKIQRTERGDSAVYLCASSLTGTSGTDTQYFGPGTRLTVL.

The chain is built from TRBV7-2 and TRBJ1-3; D uncertain. Deletions cut 2 bases from V and 0 bases from J, with 5 bases between. This CDR3 comprises 14 residues. The germline CDR1 and CDR2 sequences are SGHTA and FQGNSA. The CDR3 bases are TGTGCCAGCAGCTTATCCGTCTCTGGAAACACCATATATTTT. Translating gives CASSLSVSGNTIYF.

The chain is built from TRBV7-9 and TRBJ1-2, with a weak D call TRBD1 (5 bases). The germline gives CDR1 SEHNR, CDR2 FQNEAQ (reference sequence). The CDR3 has 16 residues. V was trimmed by 1 base and J by 0 bases, leaving 12 bases between them. The CDR3 DNA reads TGTGCCAGCAGCTTAGACCCACAGGAAGCTAACTATGGCTACACCTTC. Its translation: CASSLDPQEANYGYTF.

The chain joins TRBV5-1 to TRBJ1-1; 9 nucleotides agree with TRBD1. Germline V lookup: CDR1 SGHRS, CDR2 YFSETQ. V lost 3 bases and J lost 1; bases outside the gene matches: 1. CDR3 length: 14 amino acids. The CDR3 sequence is CASSWGQGNTEAFF. The CDR3 nucleotides read TGCGCCAGCAGCTGGGGACAGGGGAACACTGAAGCTTTCTTT.

The V call is TRBV11-1, the J call TRBJ2-1, with D unclear. Trimming stripped 0 bases from V and 8 bases from J, with 5 bases between. This CDR3 has 12 residues. Germline CDR1 is SGHAT and CDR2 is FQDESV (reference sequence). The CDR3 DNA sequence: TGTGCCAGCAGCTTAGCTAGTTATGAGCAGTTCTTC. This codes for CASSLASYEQFF.

The chain combines TRBV18 with TRBJ2-1, with TRBD2 matching over 8 bases. With V trimmed by 3 bases and J by 9 bases, 10 bases remained unmatched. The CDR3 extends over 15 amino acids. The germline CDR1 and CDR2 sequences are KGHSH and LQKENI. CDR3 region: CASSPVGGRLTEQFF. The CDR3 DNA follows: TGTGCCAGCTCACCTGTAGGCGGGAGGTTAACTGAGCAGTTCTTC.

V usage is TRBV6-1 and J usage is TRBJ1-1; D possibly corresponds to TRBD1 (6 bases). The V end lost 3 bases, the J end lost 2 bases, and 7 bases lay between the germline ends. The germline V gene encodes CDR1 MNHNS and CDR2 SASEGT. The CDR3 contains 13 residues. As DNA, the CDR3 is TGTGCCAGCAGTGAGGACAGAAACACTGAAGCTTTCTTT. This translates into CASSEDRNTEAFF.

Worth noting for this clone: Other nucleotide sequences in the sample specify the same CDR3. V is TRBV19 and J is TRBJ1-1; the D gene is possibly TRBD1 (6 bases). CDR1 is LNHDA, CDR2 SQIVND, per germline (reference sequence). The V end was cut by 6 bases, the J end by 4 bases, with 15 bases between. This CDR3 has 14 amino acids. The CDR3 DNA sequence: TGTGCCAGTAGGGAACAGGGTGGGAGCACTGAAGCTTTCTTT. Residues: CASREQGGSTEAFF. Based on the CDR3 plus reference TRBV19 and TRBJ1-1, the full variable domain is DGGITQSPKYLFRKEGQNVTLSCEQNLNHDAMYWYRQDPGQGLRLIYYSQIVNDFQKGDIAEGYSVSREKKESFPLTVTSAQKNPTAFYLCASREQGGSTEAFFGQGTRLTVV.

The chain uses TRBV24-1 and TRBJ1-5; perhaps TRBD1 as D (6 bases). The CDR3 extends over 15 amino acids. Germline V gene lookup returns CDR1 KGHDR and CDR2 SFDVKD. The germline V and J ends were trimmed by 2 bases and 7 bases, with 14 bases remaining between them. The CDR3 is CATSDSSGVGQPQHF. The DNA for the CDR3 is TGTGCCACCAGTGATTCGTCAGGGGTCGGGCAGCCCCAGCATTTT.

The chain joins TRBV6-2 or TRBV6-3 to TRBJ1-3, with TRBD1 matching over 7 bases. The CDR3 has 16 amino acids. The J segment lost 4 bases and the V segment lost 5 bases, leaving 11 bases of the junction unmatched. CDR1 MNHEY and CDR2 SVGEGT come from the germline V gene. The CDR3 spells CASSPNLGQKGNTIYF. CDR3 coding DNA: TGTGCCAGCAGTCCCAACCTGGGACAGAAAGGAAACACCATATATTTT.

The chain uses TRBV7-2 and TRBJ2-1; D is undetermined. The CDR3 is made up of 14 amino acids. Trimming removed 4 bases from V and 6 bases from J, with 13 bases in between. Germline V gene data show CDR1 as SGHTA and CDR2 as FQGNSA. CDR3 coding DNA: TGTGCCAGCAGCTCAAGGCAGGTCGCCAATGAGCAGTTCTTC. The encoded protein is CASSSRQVANEQFF.

The rearrangement uses TRBV19 and TRBJ2-3; D is uncertain. The CDR3 has 13 amino acids. Germline-derived CDR1 and CDR2 are LNHDA and SQIVND (reference sequence). The V end lost 4 bases, the J end lost 3 bases, and 8 bases lay between the germline ends. The CDR3 here is CASSTLVTDTQYF. The CDR3 coding sequence is TGTGCCAGTAGTACCCTTGTGACAGATACGCAGTATTTT.

The V call is TRBV6-5, the J call TRBJ2-7, with D possibly matching TRBD2 (6 bases). The V end lost 6 bases, the J end lost 3 bases, and 15 bases lay between the germline ends. Germline CDR1 is MNHEY and CDR2 is SVGAGI. The length of the CDR3 is 14 residues. The CDR3 sequence: CASRMDLGGYEQYF. The CDR3 DNA follows: TGTGCCAGCAGAATGGACCTGGGGGGCTACGAGCAGTACTTC.

J is TRBJ1-1 and V is TRBV5-8; 8 nucleotides line up with TRBD1. The V gene end was trimmed by 5 bases and the J gene end by 5 bases; junction bases not matched to a gene: 17. The germline gives CDR1 SGHTS, CDR2 YDEGEE. This CDR3 comprises 17 residues. The CDR3 DNA is TGTGCCAGCAGACTACGGACAGGGACCCGTGTTATTACTGAAGCTTTCTTT. Its protein is CASRLRTGTRVITEAFF.

V usage is TRBV18 and J usage is TRBJ2-2; 8 bases fit TRBD2. The germline gives CDR1 KGHSH, CDR2 LQKENI. The CDR3 length is 16 residues. V lost 8 bases to trimming and J lost 3 bases; unmatched junction nucleotides: 11. Written as DNA, the CDR3 is TGTGCCAGCGAAAGCTACGGGCGGGAGGACACCGGGGAGCTGTTTTTT. Translation: CASESYGREDTGELFF.